This TCR beta chain was profiled in a study of shared clonotypes between healthy human individuals. Using immunoSEQ multiplex PCR, the repertoire was profiled, and TCRdb retains in-frame clones only, with some absent. The repertoire holds hundreds of thousands of clones, with less than 80% as singletons. The receptor was isolated from a woman under 40 in good health. Sequencing was done on a sample of memory CD4+ T cells sorted from blood. Subset specified: CD45RA-negative fraction.

DNA for the CDR3: TGTGCCAGCAGTGAGACTAGCGGGAGTTCTCAGTCCGCCGAGCAGTACTTC. It translates to CASSETSGSSQSAEQYF. V is TRBV25-1 and J is TRBJ2-7; 12 bases are shared with TRBD2. This CDR3 region has 17 residues. The V and J ends lost 3 bases and 6 bases, in that order; junction bases with no gene match: 12. Germline values: CDR1 MGHDK, CDR2 SYGVNS.